This entry lists 17 T cell receptor beta chains sequenced from one sample in a study of T-cell reconstitution after alpha-beta-depleted transplantation in children. Unique molecular identifiers were used to barcode this TCRbeta library. TCRdb re-analysed the PCR reads in MiXCR, keeping a single row per CDR3 protein. The data show 600,000 to 700,000 distinct CDR3 sequences, 15% to 20% seen once. This sample comprised PBMCs from the stem cell graft donor, obtained from the stem cell graft. These TCRs come from a human donor who donated a stem cell graft to a child with acute myeloid leukemia.

This clonotype was recorded many times. The chain couples TRBV7-2 to TRBJ2-5; D possibly corresponds to TRBD2 (5 bases). Trimming stripped 4 bases from V and 4 bases from J, with 7 bases between. This CDR3 spans 12 amino acids. Germline CDR1 and CDR2: SGHTA and FQGNSA. The CDR3 sequence: CASSSAAETQYF. The CDR3 bases are TGTGCCAGCAGCTCAGCGGCAGAGACCCAGTACTTC.

The sample holds many counts of this clonotype. The chain couples TRBV6-5 to TRBJ2-3, with TRBD2 identical over 7 bases. The V gene's germline CDR1 is MNHEY and CDR2 SVGAGI. V lost 5 bases to trimming and J lost 5 bases; unmatched junction nucleotides: 7. This CDR3 spans 14 amino acids. This CDR3 is CASSPTGGLDTQYF. The CDR3 coding sequence is TGTGCCAGCAGTCCTACCGGGGGGTTAGATACGCAGTATTTT.

This clonotype showed up many times. The V and J genes are TRBV5-1 and TRBJ1-1; tentatively, D is TRBD1 (6 bases). Germline V lookup: CDR1 SGHRS, CDR2 YFSETQ. The CDR3 length is 14 residues. V lost 6 bases and J lost 0, with 12 bases in between. CDR3 bases: TGCGCCAGCACCGGGGGCGCGGTGAACACTGAAGCTTTCTTT. It yields the protein CASTGGAVNTEAFF.

The gene calls are TRBV12-3 or TRBV12-4 and TRBJ1-1; 7 bases fit TRBD1. J gave up 5 bases and V 3 bases, and 12 bases lay outside the gene matches. This CDR3 has 16 residues. Here the CDR3 reads CASSLGEGARVTEAFF. As DNA, the CDR3 is TGTGCCAGCAGTTTGGGGGAGGGGGCAAGGGTAACTGAAGCTTTCTTT.

This clonotype appeared many times. The chain joins TRBV29-1 to TRBJ2-1, with TRBD2 as a possible D gene (5 bases). Germline assignment: CDR1 SQVTM and CDR2 ANQGSEA. The CDR3 is 12 residues long. Deletions cut 7 bases from V and 7 bases from J, with 14 bases between. The CDR3 protein is CSAYRGSNEQFF. The CDR3 DNA follows: TGCAGCGCCTACCGGGGTAGTAATGAGCAGTTCTTC.

This clonotype was counted between two and nine times. The CDR3 sequence is CASSPTRGPFLETQYF. DNA of the CDR3: TGTGCCAGCAGCCCAACGAGAGGACCTTTCTTAGAGACCCAGTACTTC. The V call is TRBV6-1, the J call TRBJ2-5; D is unresolved. The CDR3 consists of 16 residues. Germline V lookup: CDR1 MNHNS, CDR2 SASEGT. V lost 6 bases and J lost 4, with 21 bases in between.

This clonotype was counted at least ten times. This sequence joins TRBV20-1 and TRBJ2-7; no clear D. Germline-derived CDR1 and CDR2 are DFQATT and SNEGSKA (reference sequence). V was cut by 0 bases and J by 2 bases, with 17 bases left in between. The CDR3 consists of 16 residues. DNA of the CDR3: TGCAGTGCTAGAGATCTTGTTACGGCGGATACCTACGAGCAGTACTTC. This sequence encodes CSARDLVTADTYEQYF.

This clonotype was seen more than once but under ten times. The chain couples TRBV11-2 to TRBJ1-2, with 8 bases matching TRBD1. Germline values: CDR1 SGHAT, CDR2 FQNNGV. Trimming cost V 5 bases and J 3 bases; bases outside gene matches: 14. The CDR3 length is 17 residues. The chain's CDR3 is CASSVRPGGPLDYGYTF. Written as DNA, the CDR3 is TGTGCCAGCAGCGTACGTCCAGGGGGCCCGCTCGACTATGGCTACACCTTC.

This chain joins TRBV20-1 and TRBJ1-2; tentatively, D is TRBD1 (5 bases). Germline V lookup: CDR1 DFQATT, CDR2 SNEGSKA (reference sequence). V was trimmed by 7 bases and J by 3 bases, leaving 12 bases between them. The CDR3 extends over 12 amino acids. The DNA of the CDR3 is TGCAGTGGTCGAGGGGTGGACTATGGCTACACCTTC. Residues: CSGRGVDYGYTF.

The V gene is TRBV24-1, the J gene TRBJ2-5, with D possibly matching TRBD2 (6 bases). The V and J ends lost 4 bases and 4 bases respectively, with 18 bases between them. The V gene's germline CDR1 is KGHDR and CDR2 SFDVKD. The length of the CDR3 is 16 residues. CDR3: CATSDPGLQGGETQYF. The CDR3 nucleotides are TGTGCCACCAGTGACCCCGGACTCCAGGGAGGAGAGACCCAGTACTTC.

This clonotype was counted at least ten times. This chain links TRBV20-1 with TRBJ1-1; D possibly corresponds to TRBD1 (5 bases). The CDR3 length is 16 residues. CDR1 is DFQATT and CDR2 is SNEGSKA in the germline V gene (reference sequence). V lost 4 bases and J lost 2, with 20 bases in between. CDR3 region: CSATAGPLGANTEAFF. In DNA form, the CDR3 reads TGCAGTGCTACAGCAGGGCCTTTAGGGGCCAACACTGAAGCTTTCTTT.

This clonotype was counted a few times. This chain links TRBV12-3 or TRBV12-4 with TRBJ1-5; D remains unclear. The germline V and J ends were trimmed by 6 bases and 4 bases, with 13 bases remaining between them. The CDR3 has 14 amino acids. This chain's CDR3 is CASSLASWNQPQHF. The DNA of the CDR3 is TGTGCCAGCAGCCTGGCCTCGTGGAATCAGCCCCAGCATTTT.

This clonotype was counted only a few times. This sequence joins TRBV5-1 and TRBJ1-4; a possible D gene is TRBD1 (5 bases). The ends were cut back, 2 bases at V and 0 bases at J, with 14 bases in the middle. Germline values: CDR1 SGHRS, CDR2 YFSETQ. The CDR3 runs to 17 residues. The DNA of the CDR3 is TGCGCCAGCAGCTTTGGGGCCAGACTAGCAACTAATGAAAAACTGTTTTTT. The encoded protein is CASSFGARLATNEKLFF.

This clonotype has ten or more counts. This chain connects TRBV5-1 to TRBJ1-1; TRBD1 matches at 7 bases. The germline V gene has CDR1 SGHRS and CDR2 YFSETQ. The CDR3 totals 17 residues. V was clipped by 2 bases and J by 0 bases; unmatched bases: 10. The CDR3 DNA sequence: TGCGCCAGCAGCTTCCGGGGGCCCGGGACAGTGAACACTGAAGCTTTCTTT. It yields the protein CASSFRGPGTVNTEAFF.

This clonotype came up many times. The chain is built from TRBV4-3 and TRBJ2-2; D possibly matches TRBD1 or TRBD2 (5 bases each). The CDR3 extends over 16 amino acids. V dropped 1 base and J dropped 5 bases, with 14 bases sitting between them. The V gene's germline CDR1 is LGHNA and CDR2 YSLEER. The CDR3 DNA is TGCGCCAGCAGCCAAGTGAGGGCAGGGCCAACCGGGGAGCTGTTTTTT. Amino acids: CASSQVRAGPTGELFF.

As concerns this clonotype: Just one base apart from a much larger clone, this may be a read error. V usage is TRBV29-1 and J usage is TRBJ2-1; possible D gene TRBD2, 6 bases. This CDR3 is 13 amino acids long. Germline V gene sequence: CDR1 SQVTM, CDR2 ANQGSEA. The CDR3 sequence: CSVEGGDYNEHFF. The CDR3 coding sequence is TGCAGCGTGGAGGGAGGAGACTACAATGAGCACTTCTTC.

For this clonotype: The CDR3 end shows no conserved phenylalanine or tryptophan, and so a read error is likely. The chain carries TRBV6-2 or TRBV6-3 and TRBJ2-1; D may be TRBD2 (5 bases). The CDR3 is 20 residues long. Trimming took 4 bases from V and 4 from J, leaving 29 bases between them. Germline V gene sequence: CDR1 MNHEY, CDR2 SVGEGT. CDR3 region: CASSLTSPDSRVVGYNEQFS. In nucleotides, the CDR3 is TGTGCCAGCAGTTTAACCTCGCCGGACTCCAGAGTAGTGGGGTACAATGAGCAGTTCTCC.